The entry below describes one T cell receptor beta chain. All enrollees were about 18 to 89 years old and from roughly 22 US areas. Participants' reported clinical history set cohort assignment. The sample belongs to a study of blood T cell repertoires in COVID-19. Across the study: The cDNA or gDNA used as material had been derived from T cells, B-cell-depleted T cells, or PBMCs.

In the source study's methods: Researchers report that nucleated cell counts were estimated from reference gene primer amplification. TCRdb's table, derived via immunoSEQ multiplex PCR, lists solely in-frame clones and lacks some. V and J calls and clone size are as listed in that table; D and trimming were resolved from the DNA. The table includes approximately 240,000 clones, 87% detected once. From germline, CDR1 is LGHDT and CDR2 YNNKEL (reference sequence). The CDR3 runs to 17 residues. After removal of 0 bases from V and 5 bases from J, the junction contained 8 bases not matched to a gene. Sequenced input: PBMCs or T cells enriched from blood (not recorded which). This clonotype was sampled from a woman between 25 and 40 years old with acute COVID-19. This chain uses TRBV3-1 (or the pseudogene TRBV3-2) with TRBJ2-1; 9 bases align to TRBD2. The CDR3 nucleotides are TGTGCCAGCAGCCAAGAGGAGGGCGGGAGGGCCAACAATGAGCAGTTCTTC. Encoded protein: CASSQEEGGRANNEQFF.